A few counts support the clone carrying this T cell receptor beta chain. What it binds is not known. Then a second PCR, running roughly 7 to 11 cycles, was carried out with a sample-barcoded 5' primer and a J-beta primer mix. TCRdb passed the 5' RACE reads through MiXCR, listing each CDR3 protein once. Seen here are about 1 million distinct CDR3 sequences, 35% to 55% observed once, and the top ten hold about 20%. Researchers report isolating at least 6.5 million PBMCs per sample. This sample was included in a study of blood T cells in healthy people across ages. Findings and limits, study-wide: Expanded clonotype changes were possibly confounded by unknown donor CMV status. A greater number of naive CD4+ cells and higher diversity distinguished long-lived donors from aged donors. Getting older went along with TCR beta diversity per million T cells dropping roughly linearly.

The CDR3 loop spans 11 amino acids. Trimming removed 7 bases from V and 6 bases from J, with 10 bases in between. Germline V CDR1 and CDR2: DFQATT, SNEGSKA (reference sequence). The sequence was collected from a woman aged 55-75 years in good health. Sequenced material: blood. The rearrangement joins TRBV20-1 to TRBJ2-1; D may be TRBD2 (5 bases). CDR3 bases: TGCAGTGTGGTAGCGCCCAATGAGCAGTTCTTC. Translated: CSVVAPNEQFF.